The TCR beta chain described here comes from a study of blood T cell repertoires in COVID-19. As processed by the authors: Amplification from reference gene primers served as the basis for estimated nucleated cell counts. The method was immunoSEQ multiplex PCR; TCRdb's version includes in-frame clones alone and lacks a portion of them. V and J calls and clone size are copied from that table; D and trimming were computed from the DNA. This table has approximately 280,000 clones, about 90% appearing once. The sample consisted of peripheral blood. This TCR came from a young woman who had recovered from COVID-19.

CDR3 loop: CASTEGGLAYEQYF. CDR3 in DNA: TGTGCCAGCACGGAGGGGGGACTAGCCTACGAGCAGTACTTC. The chain combines TRBV7-9 with TRBJ2-7; 8 bases agree with TRBD2. The ends lost 7 bases at V and 2 bases at J; junction bases unmatched: 7. Per germline, CDR1 SEHNR and CDR2 FQNEAQ (reference sequence). This CDR3 contains 14 residues.